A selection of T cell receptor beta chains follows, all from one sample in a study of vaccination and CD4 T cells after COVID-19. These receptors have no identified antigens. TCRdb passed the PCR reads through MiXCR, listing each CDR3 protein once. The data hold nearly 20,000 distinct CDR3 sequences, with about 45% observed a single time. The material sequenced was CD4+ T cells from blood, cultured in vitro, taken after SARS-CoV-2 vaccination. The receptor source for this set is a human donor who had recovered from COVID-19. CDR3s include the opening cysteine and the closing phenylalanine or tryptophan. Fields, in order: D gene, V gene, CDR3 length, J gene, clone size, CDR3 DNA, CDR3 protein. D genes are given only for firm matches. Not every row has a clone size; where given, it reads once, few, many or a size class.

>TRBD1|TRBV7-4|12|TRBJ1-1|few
TGTGCCAGCAGCCCACAGGGGACTGAAGCTTTCTTT
CASSPQGTEAFF
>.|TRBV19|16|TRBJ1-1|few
TGTGCCAGTAGTATAGTGCGGGGGCTGGATGGCACTGAAGCTTTCTTT
CASSIVRGLDGTEAFF
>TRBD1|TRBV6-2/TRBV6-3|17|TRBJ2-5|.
TGTGCCAGCAGTTCCCCGGGGACAGCCTCCTCCGGAGAGACCCAGTACTTC
CASSSPGTASSGETQYF
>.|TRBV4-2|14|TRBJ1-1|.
TGTGCCAGCAGCCAAGAGAGAATCAGGGGTGACGCTTTCTTT
CASSQERIRGDAFF
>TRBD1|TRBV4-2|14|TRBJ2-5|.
TGTGCCAGCAGCTACGACCCCAGGGGGGAGACCCAGTACTTC
CASSYDPRGETQYF
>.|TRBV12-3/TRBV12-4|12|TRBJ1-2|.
TGTGCCAGCAGTGGACCATATTATGGCTACACCTTC
CASSGPYYGYTF
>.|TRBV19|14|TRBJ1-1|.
TGTGCCAGTAGTATAGGGGAGGTGAACACTGAAGCTTTCTTT
CASSIGEVNTEAFF
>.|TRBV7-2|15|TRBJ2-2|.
TGTGCCAGCAGCTTAAATGGGCCCAACACCGGGGAGCTGTTTTTT
CASSLNGPNTGELFF
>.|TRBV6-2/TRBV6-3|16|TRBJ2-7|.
TGTGCCAGCAGTTCTCCGGGCCGGGCGGGATCCTACGAGCAGTACTTC
CASSSPGRAGSYEQYF
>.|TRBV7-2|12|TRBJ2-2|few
TGTGCCAGCAGCCGTCGGGACGGGGAGCTGTTTTTT
CASSRRDGELFF
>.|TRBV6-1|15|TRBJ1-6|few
TGTGCCAGCAGTCCCACCGCTGACTATAATTCACCCCTCCACTTT
CASSPTADYNSPLHF
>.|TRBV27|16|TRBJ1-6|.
TGTGCCAGCGGTTTGGCGCGGGGGGATTTTAATTCACCCCTCCACTTT
CASGLARGDFNSPLHF
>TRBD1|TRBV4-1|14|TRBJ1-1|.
TGCGCCACCCGCAAGGTAGGGGGCGGCACTGAAGCTTTCTTT
CATRKVGGGTEAFF
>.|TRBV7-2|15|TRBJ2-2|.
TGTGCCAGCAGCCTTAGAATCCCTTGGACCGGGGAGCTGTTTTTT
CASSLRIPWTGELFF
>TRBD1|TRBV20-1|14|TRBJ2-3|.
TGCAGTGCTAAAGGACAGGGGGCAGCAGATACGCAGTATTTT
CSAKGQGAADTQYF
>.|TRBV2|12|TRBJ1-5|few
TGTGCCAGCAGTGATAGTTGGCAGCCCCAGCATTTT
CASSDSWQPQHF
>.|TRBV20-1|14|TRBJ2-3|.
TGCAGTGCTGCCGGTACAGGGGGGGCAGATACGCAGTATTTT
CSAAGTGGADTQYF